This T cell receptor beta chain is from a study of blood T cell repertoires in COVID-19. In the original analysis: Amplified reference gene primers provided the basis for estimating nucleated cell counts. Repertoires were generated with immunoSEQ multiplex PCR, while TCRdb's copy carries only in-frame clones and drops some. Clone size and V and J calls were adopted from that table, with D and trimming inferred from the DNA. The table has some 200,000 clones, more than 70% seen once; the top ten hold 18%. This clonotype was sampled from a man aged 50 to 59 with COVID-19, enrolled during active disease. The specimen sequenced was peripheral blood.

The CDR3 DNA is TGTGCCAGCAGCCAAGATAGCAGGAGTGGAGGGCAAGAGACCCAGTACTTC. It specifies CASSQDSRSGGQETQYF. V and J are TRBV14 and TRBJ2-5, with TRBD2 as a possible D gene (6 bases). The CDR3 extends over 17 amino acids. The germline V gene has CDR1 SGHDN and CDR2 FVKESK. V shed 0 bases and J shed 2 bases, with 16 bases lying between them.